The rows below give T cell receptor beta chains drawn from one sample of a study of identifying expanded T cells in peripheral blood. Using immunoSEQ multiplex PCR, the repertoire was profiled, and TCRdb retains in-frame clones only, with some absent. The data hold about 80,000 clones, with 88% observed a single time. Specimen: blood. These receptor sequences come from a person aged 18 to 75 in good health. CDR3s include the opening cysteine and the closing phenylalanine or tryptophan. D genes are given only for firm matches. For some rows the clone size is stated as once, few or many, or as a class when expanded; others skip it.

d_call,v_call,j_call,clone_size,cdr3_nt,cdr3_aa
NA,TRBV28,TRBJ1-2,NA,TGTGCCAGCAGTAGTACGAGCGCGTGGGGCTACACCTTC,CASSSTSAWGYTF
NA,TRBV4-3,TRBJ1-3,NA,TGCGCCAGCAGCCAAGGACAGGCCTCTGGAAACACCATATATTTT,CASSQGQASGNTIYF
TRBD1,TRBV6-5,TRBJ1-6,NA,TGTGCCAGTCATATTGGACAGGGGGCACCCCTCCACTTT,CASHIGQGAPLHF
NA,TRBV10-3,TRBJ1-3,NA,TGTGCCATCCGGGACACCCCTGCGGGGGGGGGAAACACCATATATTTT,CAIRDTPAGGGNTIYF
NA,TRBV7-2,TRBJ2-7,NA,TGTGCCAGCAGCTTGCAAGTGGGCAGGAACTACGAGCAGTACTTC,CASSLQVGRNYEQYF
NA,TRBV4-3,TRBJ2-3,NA,TGCGCCAGCAGCCAAGCGGGGGAGCGCACAGATACGCAGTATTTT,CASSQAGERTDTQYF
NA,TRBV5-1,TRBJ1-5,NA,TGCGCCAGCAGCTTGGGGAGGGCGGGACAGCCCCAGCATTTT,CASSLGRAGQPQHF
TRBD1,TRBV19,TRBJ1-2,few,TGTGCCAGTAGTCCCCAGGGGGCGCTGGGCTACACCTTC,CASSPQGALGYTF
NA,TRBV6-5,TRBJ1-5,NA,TGTGCCAGCAGTCGCCCCGGGCCGAATCAGCCCCAGCATTTT,CASSRPGPNQPQHF
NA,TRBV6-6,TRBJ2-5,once,TGTGCCAGCAGTTACTCTCCGAGGCAGGGGGAGACCCAGTACTTC,CASSYSPRQGETQYF
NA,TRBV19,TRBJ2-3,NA,TGTGCCAGCACGGCTAATAGCGATACGCAGTATTTT,CASTANSDTQYF
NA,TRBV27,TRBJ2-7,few,TGTGCCAGCAAAATAGGGGGGGGTTCCTACGAGCAGTACTTC,CASKIGGGSYEQYF
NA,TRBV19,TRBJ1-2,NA,TGTGCCAGTATCGGGGGAATCCAACCAGCTAACTATGGCTACACCTTC,CASIGGIQPANYGYTF
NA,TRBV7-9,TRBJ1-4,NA,TGTGCCAGCAGCCATGAGGCGGGTGAAAAACTGTTTTTT,CASSHEAGEKLFF
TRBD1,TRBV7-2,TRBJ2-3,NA,TGTGCCAGCAGCTCGACAGGGGCGGGGACAGATACGCAGTATTTT,CASSSTGAGTDTQYF
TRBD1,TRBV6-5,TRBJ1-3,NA,TGTGCCAGCAGTAGGGACAGGGCTGGAAACACCATATATTTT,CASSRDRAGNTIYF
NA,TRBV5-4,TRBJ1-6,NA,TGTGCCAGCAGCTTGGGCGACAGTAATAATTCACCCCTCCACTTT,CASSLGDSNNSPLHF
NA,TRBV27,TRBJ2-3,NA,TGTGCCAGCAGTTCCCCCGGGTCCGAAGACGGGTGGTCGCAGTATTTT,CASSSPGSEDGWSQYF
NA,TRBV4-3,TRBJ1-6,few,TGCGCCAGCAGCCAATCCACAGGTGTCCTCCACTTT,CASSQSTGVLHF
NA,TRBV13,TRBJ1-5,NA,TGTGCCAGCAGCTTAGGCTGGGATAGCAATCAGCCCCAGCATTTT,CASSLGWDSNQPQHF
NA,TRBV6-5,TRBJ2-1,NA,TGTGCCAGCAGTTACAGCCGAGGGGGAAACGATGAGCAGTTCTTC,CASSYSRGGNDEQFF
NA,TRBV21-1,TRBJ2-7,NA,TGTGCCAGCAGCAAAGTCTTCGGGACCTCCAGCTCCTACGAGCAGTACTTC,CASSKVFGTSSSYEQYF
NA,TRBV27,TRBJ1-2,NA,TGTGCCAGCAGACGGGGGCCGAGGTCCTATGGCTACACCTTC,CASRRGPRSYGYTF
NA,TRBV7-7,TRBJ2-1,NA,TGTGCCAGCAGCTCAGGGCCGGGGAATGAGCAGTTCTTC,CASSSGPGNEQFF
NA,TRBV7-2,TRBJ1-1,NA,TGTGCCAGCAGCTCGGACAGAAACACTGAAGCTTTCTTT,CASSSDRNTEAFF
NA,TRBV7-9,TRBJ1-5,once,TGTGCCAGCAGCTTTCCCGGGGGTAATCAGCCCCAGCATTTT,CASSFPGGNQPQHF
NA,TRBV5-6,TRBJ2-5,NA,TGTGCCAGCAGCTATGCGACAGGCGGGGAGACCCAGTACTTC,CASSYATGGETQYF
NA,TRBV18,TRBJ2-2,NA,TGTGCCAGCTCACCACCGAACCAGGGTGGCACCGGGGAGCTGTTTTTT,CASSPPNQGGTGELFF
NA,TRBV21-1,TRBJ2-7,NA,TGTGCCAGCAGCAAAGGCAGCCTTTGCTCCTACGAGCAGTACTTC,CASSKGSLCSYEQYF
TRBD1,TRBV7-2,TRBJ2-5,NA,TGTGCCAGCAGCCCAAGGGACAGGGGCCTGGGGTTGGAGACCCAGTACTTC,CASSPRDRGLGLETQYF
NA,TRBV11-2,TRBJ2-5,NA,TGTGCCAGCAGCCCAATAGGGTACTCTAAAGAGACCCAGTACTTC,CASSPIGYSKETQYF
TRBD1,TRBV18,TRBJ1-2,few,TGTGCCAGCTCACCAACCGACAGGGGAAACTATGGCTACACCTTC,CASSPTDRGNYGYTF
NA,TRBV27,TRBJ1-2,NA,TGTGCCAGCAGTTTACCGGGGGGTGGAGGCTACACCTTC,CASSLPGGGGYTF
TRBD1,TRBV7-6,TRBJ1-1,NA,TGTGCCAGCAGCCCGATGGACAGGGGGCTCTACACTGAAGCTTTCTTT,CASSPMDRGLYTEAFF
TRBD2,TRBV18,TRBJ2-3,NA,TGTTGTGCTGAGACTAGCGGGGGGACCACAGATACGCAGTATTTT,CCAETSGGTTDTQYF
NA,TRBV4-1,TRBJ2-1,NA,TGCGCCAGCAGCCGACCCGGGGTCGATGAGCAGTTCTTC,CASSRPGVDEQFF
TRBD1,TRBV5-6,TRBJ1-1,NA,TGTGCCAGCAGCTATGGGACAGGGAGGGGCACTGAAGCTTTCTTT,CASSYGTGRGTEAFF
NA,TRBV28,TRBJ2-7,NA,TGTGCCAGCACCCTGCGCTACGAGCAGTACTTC,CASTLRYEQYF
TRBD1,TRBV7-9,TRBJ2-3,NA,TGTGCCAGCAGCTTACCGACAGGGGGCCCGAGCACAGATACGCAGTATTTT,CASSLPTGGPSTDTQYF
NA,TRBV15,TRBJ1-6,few,TGTGCCACCAGCAGAGTTGTTTATAATTCACCCCTCCACTTT,CATSRVVYNSPLHF
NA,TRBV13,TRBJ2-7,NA,TGTGCCAGCAGAACAAAAGGCGGCTCCTACGAGCAGTACTTC,CASRTKGGSYEQYF
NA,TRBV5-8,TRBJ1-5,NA,TGTGCCAGCAGCCCACGGGGAGGGCGGGAGCAGCCCCAGCATTTT,CASSPRGGREQPQHF
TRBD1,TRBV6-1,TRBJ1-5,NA,TGTGCCAGCAGTGGCCCGACAGGGGGCCGTCAGCCCCAGCATTTT,CASSGPTGGRQPQHF
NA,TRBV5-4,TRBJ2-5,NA,TGTGCCAGCAGCTTGGGGCTGGACACCCAAAAGGATACCCAGTACTTC,CASSLGLDTQKDTQYF
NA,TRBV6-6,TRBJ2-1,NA,TGTGCCAGCACCCGTGACAGCTACAATGAGCAGTTCTTC,CASTRDSYNEQFF
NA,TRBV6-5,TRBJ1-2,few,TGTGCCAGCAGCCGGGAGCGAGCTCGTAACTATGGCTACACCTTC,CASSRERARNYGYTF
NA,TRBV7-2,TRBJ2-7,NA,TGTGCCAGCAGCTTGACATATGAGCAGTACTTC,CASSLTYEQYF
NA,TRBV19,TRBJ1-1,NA,TGTGCCAGTAGTGCGTGGGAGGGGACTGAAGCTTTCTTT,CASSAWEGTEAFF
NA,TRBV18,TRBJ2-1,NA,TGTGCCAGCTCCCTCAGCCAGGCGGGGAATGAGCAGTTCTTC,CASSLSQAGNEQFF
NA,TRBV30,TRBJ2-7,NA,TGTGCCTGGAGGTGGGCCGGGGAAGAAATCTACGAGCAGTACTTC,CAWRWAGEEIYEQYF
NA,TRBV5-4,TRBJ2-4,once,TGTGCCAGCACCGGGGCGGGATCGGCCAAAAACATTCAGTACTTC,CASTGAGSAKNIQYF
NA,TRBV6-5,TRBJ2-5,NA,TGTGCCAGCAGTTCCAGAACCTTGGGGGAGACCCAGTACTTC,CASSSRTLGETQYF
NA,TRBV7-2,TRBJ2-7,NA,TGTGCCAGCAGAGGGGATTCCTACGAGCAGTACTTC,CASRGDSYEQYF